This record covers a single T cell receptor (beta chain). This clone appeared once. The target of this receptor is not known. Base qualities are not provided; no much larger clone lies one nucleotide away. The goal of deep resolution MiSeq sequencing was a depth between 1 in 1 million and 1 in 200,000 T cells, and coverage averaged 10x per clonotype. The immunoSEQ hsTCRB Kit was used to generate the TCR beta libraries. From the authors' description of their analysis: The data were analyzed with ImmunoSEQ Analyzer and ImmunoSEQ Data Assistant, and V, D and J gene assignments followed IMGT definitions. Clonality was computed as one minus normalized Shannon entropy of productive rearrangement frequencies, ranging from 0 to 1. Only overrepresented clonotypes making up at least 0.05% of the repertoire of each patient were included in the public clonotype analysis. Fewer than 15 repertoires from age-matched healthy donors, obtained from immuneACCESS, served as clonality controls. This is the immuneACCESS table as TCRdb keeps it, with only in-frame sequences that have V and J called. A part of the clones is gone; compared with another copy, unresolved V genes explain less than half, and the rest is unexplained. Clonal size and the V and J genes are those of that table, whereas D and trimming came from the DNA. Here the sample has about 140,000 clones; less than 95% occur a single time. The ten largest clonotypes hold more than 10% of the sample.

This entry is derived from a study of cytotoxic CD8 clonotypes in ibrutinib-treated CLL (dated by TCRdb to about 2021). About the investigation overall: The cohort had 11 relapsed/refractory and more than 14 treatment-naive patients; roughly 18 were IGHV unmutated. Partial responses were observed in 24 patients and complete responses in 2; after a median follow-up of 68 months, remission was maintained in roughly 15 patients and progression was observed in roughly twelve. Response samples were taken after a median of 12 months on treatment, ranging from roughly 6 to 36 months. On average, each sample had some 260,000 productive templates and roughly 95,000 productive rearrangements. Of the 90 or so participants in the trial, 25 to 30 had longitudinal samples available. Cryopreserved peripheral blood mononuclear cells were collected at three points: before therapy, at response, and at either sustained remission or disease progression. Every sample from remission and from progressive disease was obtained while the patients were still on ibrutinib. Results and caveats for the whole study, not just this receptor: At ibrutinib response clonality went up, during sustained remission it held steady, and at progression it dropped back toward baseline. Sampling times were not matched between sustained-remission and progressing patients, and lymph node repertoires were not studied. Public clonotypes were rare and either contracted or stayed stable during treatment, and the rise in clonality at ibrutinib response reflected the expansion of private clonotypes. Baseline clonality exceeded that of age-matched healthy donors and correlated strongly with circulating CD8+ T-cell counts.

The CDR3 sequence holds 14 residues, the cysteine and phenylalanine included. Left in the record is the CDR3 DNA by itself, 42 bases read in frame from the first base. Per the germline V gene, MDHEN is the CDR1 and SYDVKM is the CDR2. Trimming takes 7 bases from V and 5 bases from J, and the germline ends sit 14 bases apart. According to the study, the label for this sample's time point signals: approximately eleven months on ibrutinib. For TCR beta library preparation, 2 to 2.5 micrograms of genomic DNA were isolated from cryopreserved PBMCs. Longitudinal blood samples from CLL patients on ibrutinib monotherapy were analyzed using high-throughput TCR beta sequencing. Patients were enrolled in a phase 2 open-label single-center ibrutinib monotherapy trial.

Here the chain combines TRBV28 and TRBJ2-2; TRBD2 is possibly the D segment (6 matching bases). This clonotype was obtained from a human donor with chronic lymphocytic leukemia. Sequencing used PBMCs, obtained after 12 months of ibrutinib treatment. The CDR3 loop reads CASMVTGATGELFF. The nucleotides read TGTGCCAGCATGGTAACGGGAGCGACCGGGGAGCTGTTTTTT.